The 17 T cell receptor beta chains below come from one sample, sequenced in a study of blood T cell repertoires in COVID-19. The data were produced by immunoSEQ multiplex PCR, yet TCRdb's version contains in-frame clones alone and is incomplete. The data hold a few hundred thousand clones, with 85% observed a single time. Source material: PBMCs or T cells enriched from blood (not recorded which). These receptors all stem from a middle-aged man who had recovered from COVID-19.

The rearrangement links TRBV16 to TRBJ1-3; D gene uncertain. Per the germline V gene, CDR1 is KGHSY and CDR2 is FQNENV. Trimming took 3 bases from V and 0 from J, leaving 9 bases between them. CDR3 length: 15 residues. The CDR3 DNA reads TGTGCCAGCAGCCAGACCCGGAGCTCTGGAAACACCATATATTTT. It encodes CASSQTRSSGNTIYF.

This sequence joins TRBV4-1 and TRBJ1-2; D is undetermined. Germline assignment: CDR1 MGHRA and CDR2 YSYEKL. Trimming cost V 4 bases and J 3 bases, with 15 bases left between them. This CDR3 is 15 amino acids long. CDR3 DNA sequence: TGCGCCAGCAGCCCTACGAGATTGGGAGACTATGGCTACACCTTC. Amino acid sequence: CASSPTRLGDYGYTF.

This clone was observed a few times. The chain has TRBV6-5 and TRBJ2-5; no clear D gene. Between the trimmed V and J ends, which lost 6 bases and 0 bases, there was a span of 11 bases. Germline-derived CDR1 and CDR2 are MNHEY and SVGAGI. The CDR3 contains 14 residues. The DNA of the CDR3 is TGTGCCAGCAGGGCGGCGCACTACCAAGAGACCCAGTACTTC. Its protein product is CASRAAHYQETQYF.

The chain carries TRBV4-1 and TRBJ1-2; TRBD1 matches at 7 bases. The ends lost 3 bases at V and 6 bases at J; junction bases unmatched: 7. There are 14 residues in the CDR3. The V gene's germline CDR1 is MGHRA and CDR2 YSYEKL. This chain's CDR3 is CASSHRQGTDGYTF. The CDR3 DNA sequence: TGCGCCAGCAGCCACCGACAGGGAACGGATGGCTACACCTTC.

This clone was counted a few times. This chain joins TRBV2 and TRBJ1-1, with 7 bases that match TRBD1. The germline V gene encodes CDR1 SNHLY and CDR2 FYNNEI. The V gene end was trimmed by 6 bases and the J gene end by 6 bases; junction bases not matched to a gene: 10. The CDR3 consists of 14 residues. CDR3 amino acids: CASSLVDRVAEAFF. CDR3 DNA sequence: TGTGCCAGCAGCCTGGTCGACAGGGTCGCTGAAGCTTTCTTT. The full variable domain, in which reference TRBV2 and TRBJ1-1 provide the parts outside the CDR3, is EPEVTQTPSHQVTQMGQEVILRCVPISNHLYFYWYRQILGQKVEFLVSFYNNEISEKSEIFDDQFSVERPDGSNFTLKIRSTKLEDSAMYFCASSLVDRVAEAFFGQGTRLTVV.

The CDR3 loop reads CASRLARYWAGTYEQYF. The CDR3, as DNA: TGTGCAAGTCGCTTAGCCCGATACTGGGCGGGAACCTACGAGCAGTACTTC. This sequence joins TRBV12-2 and TRBJ2-7; the table's D call, TRBD2, was not checked against the DNA. TRBV12-2 is assigned pseudogene status. The CDR3 length is 17 residues.

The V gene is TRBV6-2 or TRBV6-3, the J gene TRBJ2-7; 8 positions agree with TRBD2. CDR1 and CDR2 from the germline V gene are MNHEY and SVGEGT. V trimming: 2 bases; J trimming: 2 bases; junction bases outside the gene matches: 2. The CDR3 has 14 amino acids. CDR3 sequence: CASSYTGLAYEQYF. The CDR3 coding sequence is TGTGCCAGCAGTTACACGGGACTAGCCTACGAGCAGTACTTC.

The CDR3 reads CASSLKSRSYEQYF. CDR3 in DNA: TGTGCCAGCAGCTTAAAGAGCCGCTCCTACGAGCAGTACTTC. The chain employs TRBV5-4 and TRBJ2-7; the D is unclear. Germline V gives CDR1 SGHNT, CDR2 YYREEE (reference sequence). This CDR3 comprises 14 residues. Deletions cut 2 bases from V and 0 bases from J, with 9 bases between.

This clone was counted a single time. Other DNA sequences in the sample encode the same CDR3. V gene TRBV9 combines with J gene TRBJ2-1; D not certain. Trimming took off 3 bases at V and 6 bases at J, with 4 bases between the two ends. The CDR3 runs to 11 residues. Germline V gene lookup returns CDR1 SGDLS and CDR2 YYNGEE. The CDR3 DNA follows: TGTGCCAGCAGCGCGAGCAATGAGCAGTTCTTC. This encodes CASSASNEQFF.

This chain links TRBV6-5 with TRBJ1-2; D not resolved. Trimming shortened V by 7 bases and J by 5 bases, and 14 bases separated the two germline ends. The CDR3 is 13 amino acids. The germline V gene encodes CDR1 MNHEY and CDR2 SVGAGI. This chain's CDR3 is CASTQGVSYGYTF. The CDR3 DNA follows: TGTGCCAGCACCCAAGGAGTATCGTATGGCTACACCTTC.

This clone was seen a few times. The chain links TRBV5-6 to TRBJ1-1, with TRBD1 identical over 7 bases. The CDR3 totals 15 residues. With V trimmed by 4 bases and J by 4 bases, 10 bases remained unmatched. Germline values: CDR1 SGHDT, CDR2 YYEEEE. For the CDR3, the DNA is TGTGCCAGCAGCGGACGGGGACAGCCCTTCACTGAAGCTTTCTTT. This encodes CASSGRGQPFTEAFF.

Here the CDR3 DNA reads TGTGCCAGCAGCCATCCTACTAGCGGGAGGGGAGAGACCCAGTACTTC. Its translation: CASSHPTSGRGETQYF. The rearrangement links TRBV3-1 (or the pseudogene TRBV3-2) to TRBJ2-5, with 13 bases matching TRBD2. The germline V gene has CDR1 LGHDT and CDR2 YNNKEL (reference sequence). The CDR3 runs to 16 residues. The V segment lost 3 bases and the J segment 4 bases; nucleotides outside the gene matches: 5.

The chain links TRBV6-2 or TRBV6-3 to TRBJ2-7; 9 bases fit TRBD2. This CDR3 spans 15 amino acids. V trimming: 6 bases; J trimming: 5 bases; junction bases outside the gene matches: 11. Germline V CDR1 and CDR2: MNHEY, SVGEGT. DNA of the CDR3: TGTGCCAGCAGCTCCTCCCTAGCGGGAATCCACGAGCAGTACTTC. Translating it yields CASSSSLAGIHEQYF.

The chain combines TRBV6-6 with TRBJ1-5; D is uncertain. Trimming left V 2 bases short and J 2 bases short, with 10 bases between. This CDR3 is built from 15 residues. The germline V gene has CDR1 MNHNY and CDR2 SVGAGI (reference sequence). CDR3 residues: CASSYRVIGNQPQHF. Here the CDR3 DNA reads TGTGCCAGCAGTTACCGGGTAATTGGCAATCAGCCCCAGCATTTT.

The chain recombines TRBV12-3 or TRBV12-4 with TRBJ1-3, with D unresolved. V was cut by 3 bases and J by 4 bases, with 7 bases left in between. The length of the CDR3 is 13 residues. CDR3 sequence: CASSFGSGNTIYF. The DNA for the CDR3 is TGTGCCAGCAGTTTCGGTAGCGGAAACACCATATATTTT.

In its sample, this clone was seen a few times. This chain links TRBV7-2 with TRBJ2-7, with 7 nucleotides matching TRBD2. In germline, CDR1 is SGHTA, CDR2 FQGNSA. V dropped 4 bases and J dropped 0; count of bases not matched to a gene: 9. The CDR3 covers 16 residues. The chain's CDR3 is CASSSRSSGFSYEQYF. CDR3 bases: TGTGCCAGCAGCTCGCGATCTAGCGGATTCTCCTACGAGCAGTACTTC.

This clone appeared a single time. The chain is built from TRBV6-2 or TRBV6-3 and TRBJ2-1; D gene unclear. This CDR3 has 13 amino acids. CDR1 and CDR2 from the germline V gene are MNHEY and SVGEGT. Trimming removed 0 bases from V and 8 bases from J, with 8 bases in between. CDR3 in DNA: TGTGCCAGCAGTTACTCGGGCGTCTATGAGCAGTTCTTC. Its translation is CASSYSGVYEQFF.